These 2 T cell receptor beta chains were all obtained from the same sample, sequenced in a study of beta chain features in type 1 diabetes. Findings and caveats of the study: Type 1 diabetes patients had moderately but significantly shorter TCRB CDR3s in all four CD4+ subsets.

The study reverse transcribed the entire isolated RNA, so it sequenced expressed TCRB transcripts. This table comes from immunoSEQ multiplex PCR, and its TCRdb copy is limited to in-frame clones, with some not included. Among about 710,000 clones listed, more than 13% were seen once. These receptors' targets are unknown. The sequencing input was naive CD4+ T cells from blood. The receptors here all came from a man aged 18 to 30 with type 1 diabetes.

This clone turned up a few times. In DNA, the CDR3 is TGTGCCTGGAGTGCGGTAAACTACGAGCAGTACTTC. Translation: CAWSAVNYEQYF. The chain is built from TRBV30 and TRBJ2-7; D ambiguous. Germline V gene sequence: CDR1 GTSNPN, CDR2 SVGIG (reference sequence). The CDR3 loop spans 12 amino acids. Trimming cost V 1 base and J 3 bases, with 7 bases left between them.

V usage is TRBV5-1 and J usage is TRBJ2-3, with D unclear. V was trimmed by 4 bases and J by 3 bases, leaving 12 bases between them. CDR1 is SGHRS, CDR2 YFSETQ, per germline. This CDR3 comprises 14 residues. CDR3 region: CASSPVAITDTQYF. CDR3 DNA sequence: TGCGCCAGCAGCCCGGTCGCAATTACAGATACGCAGTATTTT.